The sequence of this TCR beta chain was determined in a study of T cell changes during pregnancy in multiple sclerosis. The data were produced by immunoSEQ multiplex PCR, yet TCRdb's version contains in-frame clones alone and is incomplete. The table records tens of thousands of clones, 75% to 95% of them present only once. With 4 bases removed from V and 13 bases from J, the gap between germline ends came to 17 bases. Germline V CDR1 and CDR2: SGHAT, FQNNGV. This CDR3 contains 13 residues. Sequenced here: CD4+ T cells from peripheral blood mononuclear cells, sampled before pregnancy. This sequence originates from a female donor with multiple sclerosis, enrolled in a pregnancy study. This chain uses TRBV11-2 with TRBJ2-1, with D possibly matching TRBD2 (5 bases). The CDR3 spells CASSSSGLGLQFF. CDR3 nucleotide sequence: TGTGCCAGCAGCTCTAGTGGTCTTGGACTTCAGTTCTTC.